A selection of T cell receptor beta chains follows, all from one sample in a study of T-cell memory formation after mild COVID-19. TCRdb redid the calling of the 5' RACE reads with MiXCR, one entry per CDR3 protein. This table has 580,000 or so distinct CDR3 sequences, roughly 17% appearing once. Sequences were obtained from PBMCs or a T cell subset sorted from them (not recorded which). The receptor set was obtained from an adult woman who had mild COVID-19 (a few samples of this study predate the infection). Cell type and time point are not known. CDR3s include the opening cysteine and the closing phenylalanine or tryptophan. Each record gives: J gene, V gene, D gene, clone size, CDR3 protein, CDR3 DNA. The D gene is left open where the match is weak. Clone sizes are given selectively: once, few, many, or a class where the clone is expanded.

TRBJ1-5 | TRBV27 | . | . | CASSAGSQLRRQPQHF | TGTGCCAGCAGTGCCGGTTCGCAGCTGCGGAGGCAGCCCCAGCATTTT
TRBJ2-5 | TRBV11-2 | . | few | CASSLSASSVETQYF | TGTGCCAGCAGCTTATCAGCCTCCTCGGTTGAGACCCAGTACTTC
TRBJ2-1 | TRBV4-3 | . | . | CASSHTIGHEQFF | TGCGCCAGCAGCCACACGATCGGGCATGAGCAGTTCTTC
TRBJ2-7 | TRBV21-1 | . | . | CASSSKGHPSEMDEQYF | TGTGCCAGCAGCTCTAAAGGGCACCCCTCTGAGATGGACGAGCAGTACTTC
TRBJ2-3 | TRBV7-2 | . | . | CASSRDNGADTQYF | TGTGCCAGCAGCCGGGACAACGGGGCAGATACGCAGTATTTT
TRBJ2-7 | TRBV20-1 | TRBD2 | . | CSARGTSGAGEQYF | TGCAGTGCTAGAGGGACTAGCGGGGCGGGGGAGCAGTACTTC
TRBJ2-6 | TRBV7-6 | . | . | CASSHGWNVLTF | TGTGCCAGCAGCCACGGCTGGAACGTCCTGACTTTC
TRBJ1-1 | TRBV7-3 | . | . | CASSQGGHNTEAFF | TGTGCCAGCAGCCAAGGGGGGCACAACACTGAAGCTTTCTTT
TRBJ2-7 | TRBV12-3/TRBV12-4 | . | . | CASSPVTPHEQYF | TGTGCCAGCAGCCCCGTTACCCCCCACGAGCAGTACTTC
TRBJ1-2 | TRBV7-9 | . | few | CASSLGSLYGYTF | TGTGCCAGCAGCTTAGGGTCTCTCTATGGCTACACCTTC
TRBJ1-2 | TRBV19 | TRBD1 | few | CASRGTGVLSGGYTF | TGTGCCAGTAGGGGGACAGGAGTTTTGTCCGGTGGCTACACCTTC
TRBJ1-5 | TRBV15 | . | . | CATSPDRVQPQHF | TGTGCCACCAGCCCGGACCGGGTCCAGCCCCAGCATTTT
TRBJ2-1 | TRBV7-8 | TRBD2 | . | CASSGRTSNEQFF | TGTGCCAGCAGCGGAAGGACTAGCAATGAGCAGTTCTTC
TRBJ2-2 | TRBV7-8 | TRBD1 | . | CASSRDRGIAGELFF | TGTGCCAGCAGCCGAGACAGGGGAATCGCCGGGGAGCTGTTTTTT
TRBJ2-7 | TRBV7-9 | TRBD1 | many | CASSPTDRGPYEQYF | TGTGCCAGCAGCCCTACTGACAGGGGTCCTTACGAGCAGTACTTC
TRBJ2-1 | TRBV12-5 | . | . | CAPRNNEQFF | TGTGCTCCCCGGAACAATGAGCAGTTCTTC
TRBJ2-7 | TRBV12-3/TRBV12-4 | TRBD2 | many | CASSFSPGLAGGEQYF | TGTGCCAGCAGTTTCAGTCCCGGGCTAGCGGGAGGCGAGCAGTACTTC
TRBJ1-1 | TRBV10-3 | TRBD1 | . | CAIRQQGAGDTEAFF | TGTGCCATCAGGCAACAGGGGGCAGGTGACACTGAAGCTTTCTTT
TRBJ2-5 | TRBV5-1 | . | . | CASSSPEQEETQYF | TGCGCCAGCAGCTCCCCGGAGCAGGAAGAGACCCAGTACTTC
TRBJ1-1 | TRBV7-3 | . | . | CASSLTGARDTEAFF | TGTGCCAGCAGCTTAACAGGGGCGAGGGACACTGAAGCTTTCTTT
TRBJ2-3 | TRBV19 | . | few | CASSLSRTADTQYF | TGTGCCAGTAGCCTCTCTCGGACAGCAGATACGCAGTATTTT
TRBJ1-1 | TRBV11-2 | TRBD1 | . | CASSFRVVRGRSEAFF | TGTGCCAGCAGCTTTCGAGTTGTCAGGGGGCGGTCTGAAGCTTTCTTT
TRBJ2-2 | TRBV7-3 | . | few | CASSLSPRGGELFF | TGTGCCAGCAGCTTATCCCCGAGGGGAGGGGAGCTGTTTTTT
TRBJ2-7 | TRBV2 | . | . | CASSEDGEVLNEQYF | TGTGCCAGCAGTGAAGACGGTGAGGTCTTAAACGAGCAGTACTTC
TRBJ2-7 | TRBV13 | . | many | CASSPPRRYEQYF | TGTGCCAGCAGCCCTCCTCGACGGTACGAGCAGTACTTC
TRBJ2-1 | TRBV6-4 | . | . | CASSAEGPYNSYNEQFF | TGTGCCTCTTCGGCGGAGGGACCCTACAACTCCTACAATGAGCAGTTCTTC
TRBJ1-4 | TRBV6-1 | . | . | CASSEGFRSEKLFF | TGTGCCAGCAGTGAGGGCTTCCGCAGTGAAAAACTGTTTTTT
TRBJ2-3 | TRBV6-5 | TRBD2 | few | CASSSNQGLGTDTQYF | TGTGCCAGCAGTTCCAATCAGGGACTAGGCACAGATACGCAGTATTTT
TRBJ2-5 | TRBV20-1 | . | . | CSAAGQGQETQYF | TGCAGTGCCGCGGGGCAGGGGCAAGAGACCCAGTACTTC
TRBJ1-6 | TRBV6-1 | . | . | CASSEAGVHTLHF | TGTGCCAGCAGTGAAGCTGGGGTACACACCCTCCACTTT
TRBJ1-5 | TRBV6-1 | . | few | CASSQQGGSNQPQHF | TGTGCCAGCAGTCAACAGGGAGGGAGCAATCAGCCCCAGCATTTT
TRBJ2-5 | TRBV5-1 | . | few | CASRRTALGETQYF | TGCGCCAGCAGACGGACAGCCTTAGGAGAGACCCAGTACTTC
TRBJ2-7 | TRBV6-2/TRBV6-3 | TRBD2 | once | CASSGTSGYYEQYF | TGTGCCAGCAGTGGGACTAGCGGGTACTACGAGCAGTACTTC
TRBJ2-7 | TRBV12-5 | . | . | CASGLVISRGPYEQYF | TGTGCTAGTGGTTTGGTAATTTCGCGGGGTCCCTACGAGCAGTACTTC
TRBJ2-7 | TRBV5-1 | TRBD2 | few | CASRLVAGEINEQYF | TGCGCCAGCAGACTCGTAGCGGGAGAGATCAACGAGCAGTACTTC
TRBJ2-1 | TRBV5-4 | . | few | CASSPTGGRYNEQFF | TGTGCCAGCAGTCCCACTGGAGGGAGGTACAATGAGCAGTTCTTC
TRBJ2-4 | TRBV10-3 | . | few | CAISDSTKTKNIQYF | TGTGCCATCAGTGACTCCACGAAGACCAAAAACATTCAGTACTTC
TRBJ1-3 | TRBV20-1 | . | . | CSARAGHSGNTIYF | TGCAGTGCTAGGGCCGGACACTCTGGAAACACCATATATTTT
TRBJ2-7 | TRBV30 | . | . | CAWSMGVSLYEQYF | TGTGCCTGGAGTATGGGGGTTTCTCTCTACGAGCAGTACTTC
TRBJ1-1 | TRBV10-3 | . | . | CAISFNTEAFF | TGTGCCATCAGCTTCAACACTGAAGCTTTCTTT
TRBJ2-2 | TRBV7-2 | . | . | CASSFRHANTGELFF | TGTGCCAGCAGCTTTAGACATGCGAACACCGGGGAGCTGTTTTTT
TRBJ1-6 | TRBV6-6 | TRBD1 | . | CASSYRPDRANSPLHF | TGTGCCAGCAGTTACCGTCCGGACAGGGCGAATTCACCCCTCCACTTT
TRBJ2-7 | TRBV4-3 | . | few | CASSQDFGGYEQYF | TGCGCCAGCAGCCAAGATTTTGGCGGGTACGAGCAGTACTTC
TRBJ1-1 | TRBV11-3 | TRBD1 | . | CASSSRQGLTTEAFF | TGTGCCAGCAGCTCAAGACAGGGTTTGACAACTGAAGCTTTCTTT
TRBJ2-7 | TRBV6-5 | . | . | CASSLQLSYEQYF | TGTGCCAGCAGCCTACAGCTTTCCTACGAGCAGTACTTC
TRBJ2-7 | TRBV20-1 | TRBD2 | few | CSAEAGGPSEQYF | TGCAGTGCAGAAGCGGGAGGGCCTTCGGAGCAGTACTTC
TRBJ2-1 | TRBV24-1 | . | few | CATSDIGLPNEQFF | TGTGCCACCAGTGATATTGGACTACCCAATGAGCAGTTCTTC
TRBJ1-3 | TRBV20-1 | . | once | CSASPQTLSGNTIYF | TGCAGTGCTAGTCCTCAGACCCTCTCTGGAAACACCATATATTTT
TRBJ2-7 | TRBV7-2 | . | . | CASSRRDGGYEQYF | TGTGCCAGCAGCCGCAGGGACGGAGGCTACGAGCAGTACTTC
TRBJ2-7 | TRBV7-9 | . | . | CASSLALADEQYF | TGTGCCAGCAGCTTAGCGCTCGCGGACGAGCAGTACTTC